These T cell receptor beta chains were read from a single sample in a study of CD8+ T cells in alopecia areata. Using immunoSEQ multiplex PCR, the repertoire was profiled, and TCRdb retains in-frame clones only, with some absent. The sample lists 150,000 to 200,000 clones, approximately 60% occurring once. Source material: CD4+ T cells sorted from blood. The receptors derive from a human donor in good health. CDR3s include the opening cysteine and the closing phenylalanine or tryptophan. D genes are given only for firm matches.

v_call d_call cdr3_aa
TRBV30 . CAWVGGTDTQYF
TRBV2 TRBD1 CASTRTGARTDTQYF
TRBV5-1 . CASSRNQGSGELFF
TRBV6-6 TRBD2 CASSYEGTSGRRTQYF
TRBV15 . CATSREGVGNIQYF
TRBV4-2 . CASSPRDTSYEQYF
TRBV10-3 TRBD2 CAISERKLAGGRPAKNIQYF
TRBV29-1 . CSVGGSTDTQYF
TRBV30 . CACPAGNSYEQYF
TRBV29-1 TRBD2 CSAPGTSGLWTHNEQFF
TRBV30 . CAWSGSPALREAFF
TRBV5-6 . CASSFQGGETQYF
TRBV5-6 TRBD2 CASRRTSLAKNIQYF
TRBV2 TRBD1 CASSEAGQPLYGYTF
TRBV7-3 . CASSPRGVPSSYNEQFF
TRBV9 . CASSVSRVGGQSFYEQYF
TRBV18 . CASSPPNRNEKLFF
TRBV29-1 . CSVLGRSRGQFF
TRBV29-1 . CSVEGRLTDTQYF
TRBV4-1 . CASSQVAPGANVLTF
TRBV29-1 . CSVVGQMNTEAFF
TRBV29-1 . CSPADYNEQFF
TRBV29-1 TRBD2 CSGRDYGWGETQYF
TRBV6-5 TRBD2 CASSFRGLARVNEQFF
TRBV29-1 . CSVGLGSNQPQHF
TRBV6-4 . CASSAIMNTGELFF
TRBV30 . CAWSSTDTQYF
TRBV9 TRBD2 CASSPRLAQETQYF
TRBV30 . CAWSVYSQPQHF
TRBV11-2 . CASSLLSGVTDTQYF
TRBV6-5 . CASKERRGANVLTF
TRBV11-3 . CASSFSAGRAETQYF
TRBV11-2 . CASRSGAPGEQFF
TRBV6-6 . CASSQQRSGANVLTF
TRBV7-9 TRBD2 CASRGLAGEYEQYF
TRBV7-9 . CASSFGTENIQYF
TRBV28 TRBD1 CASSSGTGRSEQYF
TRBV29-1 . CSVRLGPMTDTQYF
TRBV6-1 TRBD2 CASSEPGGGYEQYF
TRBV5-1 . CASSQLGRTMNTEAFF
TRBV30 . CAWSEGRPEAFF
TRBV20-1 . CSAGGADTQYF
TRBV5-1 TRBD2 CASSPGLAGGTDTQYF
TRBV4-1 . CASSRLFDEQFF
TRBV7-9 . CASRRTAAETQYF
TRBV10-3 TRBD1 CAISETDRGGPDTQYF
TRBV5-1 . CASSLTGILYEQYF
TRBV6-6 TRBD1 CASSNGQGEGGYTF
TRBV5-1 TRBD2 CASSLGLAGIDTQYF
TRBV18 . CASSPVDQETQYF
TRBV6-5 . CASSYARLEGYTF
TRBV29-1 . CSVRAYYEQYF
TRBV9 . CASSVGELGTGELFF
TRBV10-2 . CASLGVRETQYF
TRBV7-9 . CASSSGASEQYF